This TCR beta chain was identified during a study of early T cells in non-severe SARS-CoV-2 infection. About the research overall: The input, bulk RNA from unsorted whole blood, was sequenced, and chains were unpaired. Study-wide findings and caveats: Matching results from VDJdb favored anti-spike CD8 responses, leaving private and CD4 specificities undetected.

The ends were cut back, 3 bases at V and 0 bases at J, with 4 bases in the middle. The CDR3 has 13 residues. Germline CDR1 reads SGHTA; CDR2 reads FQGTGA. Separate cDNA molecules each had unique molecular identifiers attached to them. TCRdb fed the 5' RACE reads into MiXCR, producing one record per CDR3 protein. In the table there are 55,000 to 65,000 distinct CDR3 sequences, 10% of which are singletons. There are a few counts of this clonotype. As yet, its antigen is unknown. The sample comprised whole blood. The TCR originated in an adult who was a healthcare worker with PCR-confirmed SARS-CoV-2 infection or an uninfected control (not recorded which). The chain carries TRBV7-3 and TRBJ2-3; no definite D call. CDR3 protein: CASSFGSTDTQYF. CDR3 nucleotide sequence: TGTGCCAGCAGCTTCGGGAGCACAGATACGCAGTATTTT.